These 9 T cell receptor beta chains originate from one sample sequenced in a study of T cells in Graves' hyperthyroidism and ophthalmopathy. Using RNA transcripts as the source, TCR beta CDR3 regions were amplified. First-round RT-PCR of the TCR CDR3 relied on the HTBI primer set. TCRdb fed the multiplex PCR reads into MiXCR, producing one record per CDR3 protein. This table has some 510,000 distinct CDR3 sequences, about 20% appearing once. Material: blood. These receptors all stem from a man aged 18 to 29 with Graves' hyperthyroidism.

This clonotype was observed many times. The chain employs TRBV20-1 and TRBJ2-5, with 8 bases fitting TRBD1. The germline V gene has CDR1 DFQATT and CDR2 SNEGSKA (reference sequence). The junction had 15 bases not matched to a gene; V was cut back by 1 base and J by 5 bases. The CDR3 runs to 17 residues. The CDR3: CSARVLSGQGARETQYF. DNA for the CDR3: TGCAGTGCTAGAGTCCTCTCGGGGCAGGGGGCTAGGGAGACCCAGTACTTC.

This clonotype turned up a few times. J is TRBJ2-7 and V is TRBV7-2; 8 bases map to TRBD1. V was pared by 6 bases and J by 2 bases, with 12 bases of the junction left unmatched. The CDR3 has 16 residues. CDR1 is SGHTA, CDR2 FQGNSA, per germline. The CDR3: CASRGRSGTGTYEQYF. In DNA form, the CDR3 reads TGTGCCAGCAGGGGGCGCTCCGGGACAGGTACCTACGAGCAGTACTTC.

This clonotype was detected only a few times. V gene TRBV12-3 or TRBV12-4 combines with J gene TRBJ1-2; 8 bases align to TRBD1. This CDR3 has 15 residues. With 6 bases clipped from V and 8 bases from J, the junction kept 14 bases outside the gene matches. Here the CDR3 reads CASRGDWTGLRGYTF. The CDR3 coding sequence is TGTGCCAGCAGGGGGGATTGGACAGGGCTGAGGGGCTACACCTTC.

The V call is TRBV28, the J call TRBJ2-7; 9 bases map to TRBD1. Germline CDR1 is MDHEN and CDR2 is SYDVKM. The CDR3 covers 15 residues. Trimming took 6 bases from V and 4 from J; bases not matched to a gene: 10. CDR3 in DNA: TGTGCCAGCAGCGCCCCCGGACAGGGGAGGTACGAGCAGTACTTC. This sequence encodes CASSAPGQGRYEQYF.

The V gene is TRBV27, the J gene TRBJ2-2; D is possibly TRBD1 (6 bases). V lost 2 bases, J lost 4 bases, and 11 bases lay in between. The CDR3 sequence is 15 residues long. CDR1 is MNHEY and CDR2 is SMNVEV in the germline V gene (reference sequence). CDR3 amino acids: CASSLRQDGTGELFF. CDR3 in DNA: TGTGCCAGCAGTTTAAGACAGGACGGCACCGGGGAGCTGTTTTTT.

This clonotype has at least ten counts. V usage is TRBV12-3 or TRBV12-4 and J usage is TRBJ2-5; tentatively, D is TRBD1 (6 bases). V shed 5 bases and J shed 3 bases, with 10 bases lying between them. This CDR3 has 13 residues. CDR3 in amino acids: CASSPYREETQYF. The CDR3 DNA sequence: TGTGCCAGCAGTCCGTACAGGGAAGAGACCCAGTACTTC.

As for this clonotype: A much larger clone is a single base away; this may be a read error. The chain joins TRBV2 to TRBJ2-2; D perhaps matches TRBD2 (6 bases). This CDR3 is built from 16 residues. The V gene's germline CDR1 is SNHLY and CDR2 FYNNEI. The CDR3 nucleotides are TGTGCCAGCAGTCCACATCCCGGGGCGAACACCGGGGAGGTGTTTTTT. Protein: CASSPHPGANTGEVFF.

This clonotype was detected a few times. The rearrangement uses TRBV12-5 and TRBJ1-1; no definite D call. V shed 4 bases and J shed 11 bases, with 14 bases lying between them. This CDR3 is 12 amino acids long. CDR1 is LGHNT and CDR2 is FRNRAP in the germline V gene. The CDR3 DNA reads as TGTGCTAGTGGTTGGGATGACGGACGCGCTTTCTTT. This encodes CASGWDDGRAFF.

The chain uses TRBV6-5 and TRBJ1-1, with unresolved D. V gave up 2 bases and J gave up 2 bases, with 6 bases separating them. The CDR3 is 13 residues long. Germline V gene lookup returns CDR1 MNHEY and CDR2 SVGAGI. DNA for the CDR3: TGTGCCAGCAGTTACACGCATAACACTGAAGCTTTCTTT. Amino acids: CASSYTHNTEAFF.